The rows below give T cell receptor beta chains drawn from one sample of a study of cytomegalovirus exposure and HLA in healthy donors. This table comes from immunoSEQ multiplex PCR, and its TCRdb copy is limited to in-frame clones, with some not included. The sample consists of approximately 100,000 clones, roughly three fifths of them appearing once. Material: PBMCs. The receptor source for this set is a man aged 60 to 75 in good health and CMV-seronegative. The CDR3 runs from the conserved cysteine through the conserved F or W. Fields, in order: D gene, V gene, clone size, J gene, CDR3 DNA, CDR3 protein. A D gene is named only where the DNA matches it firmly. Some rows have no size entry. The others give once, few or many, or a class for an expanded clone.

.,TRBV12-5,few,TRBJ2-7,TGTGCTAGTGGTTTGATGTCTTCCTACGAGCAGTACTTC,CASGLMSSYEQYF
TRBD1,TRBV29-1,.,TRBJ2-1,TGCAGCGTGACGACAGGGTATCGCAATGAGCAGTTCTTC,CSVTTGYRNEQFF
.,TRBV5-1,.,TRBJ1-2,TGCGCCAGCAGCCAGTTACCCGATCGCTATGGCTACACCTTC,CASSQLPDRYGYTF
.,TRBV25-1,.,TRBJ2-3,TGTGCCAGCAGTGAATATGGGCGGGGAGATACGCAGTATTTT,CASSEYGRGDTQYF
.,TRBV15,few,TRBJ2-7,TGTGCCACCAGCAGAGCGGCGGGGTTCTACGAGCAGTACTTC,CATSRAAGFYEQYF
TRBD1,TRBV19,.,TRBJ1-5,TGTGCCAGTAGTAAGGGGACAGGGGAGGTTCAGCCCCAGCATTTT,CASSKGTGEVQPQHF
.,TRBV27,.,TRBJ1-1,TGTGCCAGCCGAAGACAGCAGAACACTGAAGCTTTCTTT,CASRRQQNTEAFF
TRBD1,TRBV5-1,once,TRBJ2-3,TGCGCCAGCAGCTCCGGACAGGGCGCAGATACGCAGTATTTT,CASSSGQGADTQYF
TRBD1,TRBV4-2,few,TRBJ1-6,TGTGCCAGCAGCCTGGGACAGTCGAATTCACCCCTCCACTTT,CASSLGQSNSPLHF
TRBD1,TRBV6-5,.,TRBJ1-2,TGTGCCAGCAGTACGGGACAGCGATATGGCTACACCTTC,CASSTGQRYGYTF
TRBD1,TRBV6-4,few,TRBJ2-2,TGTGCCAGCACTGAGGACAGGGTCAACACCGGGGAGCTGTTTTTT,CASTEDRVNTGELFF
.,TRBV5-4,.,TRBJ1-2,TGTGCCAGCAGCTTGGAGAGTCGACAGTCTAACTATGGCTACACCTTC,CASSLESRQSNYGYTF
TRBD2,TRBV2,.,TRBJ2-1,TGTGCCAGCGATGGAGACCTAGCGGGGGTATACAATGAGCAGTTCTTC,CASDGDLAGVYNEQFF
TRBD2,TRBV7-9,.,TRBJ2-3,TGTGCCAGCAGCAAAACTAGCGGGAGTAGGGCTAGCACAGATACGCAGTATTTT,CASSKTSGSRASTDTQYF
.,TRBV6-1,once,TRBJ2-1,TGTGCCAGCAGTGATCGGCGCAGGGTAGATTACGATGAGCAGTTCTTC,CASSDRRRVDYDEQFF
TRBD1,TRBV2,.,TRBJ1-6,TGTGCCAGCAGTGATAACCGGGTCTCAGGGGGATCACCCCTCCACTTT,CASSDNRVSGGSPLHF
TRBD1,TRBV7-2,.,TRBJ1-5,TGTGCCAGCAGCGCTAACAGGGGATATCAGCCCCAGCATTTT,CASSANRGYQPQHF
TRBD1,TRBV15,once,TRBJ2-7,TGTGCCACCAGCAGAGAAGGGACAGGGAACTACGAGCAGTACTTC,CATSREGTGNYEQYF
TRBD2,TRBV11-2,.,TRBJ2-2,TGTGCCAGCAGCTTAGTGGCGGGAGGGGACACCGGGGAGCTGTTTTTT,CASSLVAGGDTGELFF
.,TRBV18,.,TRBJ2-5,TGTGCCAGCTCACCACCGGTGGCAGTGAAAGAGACCCAGTACTTC,CASSPPVAVKETQYF
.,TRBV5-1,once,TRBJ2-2,TGCGCCAGCAGCGGGACTCTAACGGCCGGGGAGCTGTTTTTT,CASSGTLTAGELFF
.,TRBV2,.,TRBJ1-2,TGTGCCAGCAGGGAAACCCCGAAGACAGTCACTAACTATGGCTACACCTTC,CASRETPKTVTNYGYTF
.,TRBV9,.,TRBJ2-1,TGTGCCAGCAGCGCCGGGAGCTCCTACAATGAGCAGTTCTTC,CASSAGSSYNEQFF
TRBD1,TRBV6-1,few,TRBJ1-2,TGTGCCAGCAGCCGGGACAGGGAAAGACCCTACACCTTC,CASSRDRERPYTF
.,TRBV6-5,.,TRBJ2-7,TGTGCCAGCAGCCGGGAGAGCTCCTACGAGCAGTACTTC,CASSRESSYEQYF
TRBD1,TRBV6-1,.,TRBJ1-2,TGTGCCAGCAGTGTAGCACTACAGGGGGCCTATGGCTACACCTTC,CASSVALQGAYGYTF
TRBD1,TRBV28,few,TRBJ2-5,TGTGCCAGCCGGACTCCGGGACAGGGAGAGACCCAGTACTTC,CASRTPGQGETQYF
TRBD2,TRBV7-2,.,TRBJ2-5,TGTGCCAGCAGCTCCGTAAGACTAGCGGGGGGACATTCGGAGACCCAGTACTTC,CASSSVRLAGGHSETQYF
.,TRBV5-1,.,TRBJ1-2,TGCGCCAGCAGCTCGCAGGGGCCCAACTATGGCTACACCTTC,CASSSQGPNYGYTF
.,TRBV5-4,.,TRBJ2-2,TGTGCCAGCAGCTACAACAGGTTCTCGAGGACCGGGGAGCTGTTTTTT,CASSYNRFSRTGELFF
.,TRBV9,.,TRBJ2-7,TGTGCCAGCAGCGTAGAGCAGGGCTCCTACGAGCAGTACTTC,CASSVEQGSYEQYF
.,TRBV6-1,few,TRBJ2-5,TGTGCCAGCAGTGAAGGGGGCTTAGGGGAGACCCAGTACTTC,CASSEGGLGETQYF
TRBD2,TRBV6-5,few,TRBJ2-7,TGTGCCAGCAGTTACTCGCCAACTAGCGGGAACGAGCAGTACTTC,CASSYSPTSGNEQYF
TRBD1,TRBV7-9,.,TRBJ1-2,TGTTCCAGCAGCTTAGAGGTGGACAGGACCTATGGCTACACCTTC,CSSSLEVDRTYGYTF
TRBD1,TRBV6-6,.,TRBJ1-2,TGTGCCAGCGCTACAGGGGGAGAAGCCTATGGCTACACCTTC,CASATGGEAYGYTF
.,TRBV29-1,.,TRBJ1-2,TGCAGCGTTGAAGACCGGGGGGCATATGGCTACACCTTC,CSVEDRGAYGYTF
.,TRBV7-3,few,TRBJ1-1,TGTGCCAGCAGCTTGGCAGGGGACACTGAAGCTTTCTTT,CASSLAGDTEAFF
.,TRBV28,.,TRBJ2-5,TGTGCCAGCATCCAGGGGGAGACCCAGTACTTC,CASIQGETQYF
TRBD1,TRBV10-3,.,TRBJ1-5,TGTGCCATCAGTGCCGGGACAGTTAGCAATCAGCCCCAGCATTTT,CAISAGTVSNQPQHF
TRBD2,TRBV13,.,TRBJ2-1,TGTGCCAGCAGCTTAGGTAGCGGGAGTTATGAGCAGTTCTTC,CASSLGSGSYEQFF
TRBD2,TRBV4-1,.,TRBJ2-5,TGCGCCAGCAGCCAAGTTCCAGCCGGGAGGGCTATTGGAGGCCAAGAGACCCAGTACTTC,CASSQVPAGRAIGGQETQYF
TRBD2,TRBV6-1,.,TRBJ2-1,TGTGCCAGCACTCAGAGCGGGAGCTCCTACAATGAGCAGTTCTTC,CASTQSGSSYNEQFF
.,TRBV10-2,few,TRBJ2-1,TGCGCCAGCAGTGAGATTAGTATTAGTGAGCAGTTCTTC,CASSEISISEQFF
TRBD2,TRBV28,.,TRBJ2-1,TGTGCCATCAGCGGAGGCGGGGGGGACTACAATGAGCAGTTCTTC,CAISGGGGDYNEQFF
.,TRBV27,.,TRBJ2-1,TGTGCCAGCAGTTTATCGAGTTTATTCCAGGTCGGGGGCAATGAGCAGTTCTTC,CASSLSSLFQVGGNEQFF
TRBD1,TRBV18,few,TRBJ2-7,TGTGCCAGCTCACTCACCCTCTCGGACAGGGGGGGCTACGAGCAGTACTTC,CASSLTLSDRGGYEQYF
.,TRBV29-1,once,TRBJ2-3,TGCAGCGTTGGAGCGGCGACTAGCACAGATACGCAGTATTTT,CSVGAATSTDTQYF
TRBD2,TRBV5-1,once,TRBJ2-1,TGCGCCAGCAGCCCGGGGGGGACGGCTGCGAATGAGCAGTTCTTC,CASSPGGTAANEQFF
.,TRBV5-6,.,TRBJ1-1,TGTGCCAGCAGCTTGACACAGGGTGAAGCTTTCTTT,CASSLTQGEAFF
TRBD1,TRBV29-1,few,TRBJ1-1,TGCAGCGCCTGGACAGGGGTTGGTGGGACTGAAGCTTTCTTT,CSAWTGVGGTEAFF